What follows is one T cell receptor (beta chain) and its context. This record belongs to a study of cytomegalovirus exposure and HLA in healthy donors. Looked up from germline, CDR1 is MDHEN and CDR2 is SYDVKM. Trimming at V came to 4 bases and at J to 4 bases, leaving 14 bases not matched to a gene. CDR3 size: 18 residues. 13 Jbeta primers and 60 Vbeta primers were used for the PCR. Sequenced by immunoSEQ multiplex PCR; TCRdb stores in-frame clones only, minus some. This table holds 180,000 or so clones, roughly 77% found once. The sequencing sample was made of PBMCs. This chain joins TRBV28 and TRBJ2-7; TRBD2 agrees at 12 bases. This receptor was identified in a woman in her 40s in good health and CMV-seropositive. In nucleotides, the CDR3 is TGTGCCAGCAGTTACATGACCGGACTAGCGGGAAGTAGTTACGAGCAGTACTTC. Its protein is CASSYMTGLAGSSYEQYF.